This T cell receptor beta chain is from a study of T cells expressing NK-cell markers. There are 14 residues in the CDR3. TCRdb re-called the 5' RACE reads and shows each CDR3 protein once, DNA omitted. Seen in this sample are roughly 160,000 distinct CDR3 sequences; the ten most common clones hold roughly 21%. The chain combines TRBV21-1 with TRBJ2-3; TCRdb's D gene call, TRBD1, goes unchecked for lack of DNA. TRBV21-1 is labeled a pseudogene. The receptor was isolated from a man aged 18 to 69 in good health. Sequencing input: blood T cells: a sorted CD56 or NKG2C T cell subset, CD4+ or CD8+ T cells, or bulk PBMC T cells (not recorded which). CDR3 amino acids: CASSKVLSERDRDF.